This TCR beta chain was obtained from a study of T cells in women clearing cervical HPV infection. Study-wide results and caveats: CIN3+ cases had significantly higher TCR richness than controls; evenness did not differ.

The CDR3 spans 16 residues. The junction had 4 bases not matched to a gene; V was cut back by 2 bases and J by 3 bases. Per germline, CDR1 SGHRS and CDR2 YFSETQ. Genomic DNA, averaging around 1,200 ng per sample, yielded TCR beta CDR3 via immunoSEQ. The data were produced by immunoSEQ multiplex PCR, yet TCRdb's version contains in-frame clones alone and is incomplete. The listing contains 20,000 or so clones. This clone shows up as medium-sized (0.01 to 0.1%) by frequency. The antigen is unknown. The sequenced fragment ends 3 residues before the CDR3 boundary, so the rest is inferred from the germline J gene.

The receptor was isolated from a woman between 18 and 70 years old with a cervical HPV16 infection that either progressed to CIN3+ or cleared (not recorded which). The sequenced sample consisted of blood buffy coat. The V call is TRBV5-1, the J call TRBJ2-2; 10 nucleotides match TRBD1. CDR3 bases read: TGCGCCAGCAGCTTCCGTGGGACAGGGGACACCGGGGAG. Its protein is CASSFRGTGDTGE. From start to end, the CDR3 is CASSFRGTGDTGELFF.